This T cell receptor (beta chain) was found in a study of T cells in Graves' hyperthyroidism and ophthalmopathy. Across the study: Peripheral blood specimens were obtained at initial diagnosis, prior to any treatment.

CDR1 and CDR2 (germline): DFQATT, SNEGSKA (reference sequence). V lost 2 bases to trimming and J lost 3 bases; unmatched junction nucleotides: 0. The CDR3 consists of 14 residues. Regions amplified from RNA transcripts were the TCR beta CDR3 regions. HTBI primers were the set used in a first-round RT-PCR of the TCR CDR3. TCRdb analysed the multiplex PCR reads with MiXCR anew, one entry per CDR3 protein. Of more than 500,000 distinct CDR3 sequences in the sample, 14% are singletons; the top ten hold more than 11%. Using more than 7.5 ml of fresh peripheral blood, PBMCs were prepared. This clonotype came up many times.

This chain links TRBV20-1 with TRBJ2-2, with 10 positions matching TRBD2. The origin of this receptor is a woman in her thirties or forties with Graves' hyperthyroidism. What was sequenced was blood. CDR3 sequence: CSARLAGDTGELFF. In DNA, the CDR3 is TGCAGTGCTAGACTAGCGGGAGACACCGGGGAGCTGTTTTTT.